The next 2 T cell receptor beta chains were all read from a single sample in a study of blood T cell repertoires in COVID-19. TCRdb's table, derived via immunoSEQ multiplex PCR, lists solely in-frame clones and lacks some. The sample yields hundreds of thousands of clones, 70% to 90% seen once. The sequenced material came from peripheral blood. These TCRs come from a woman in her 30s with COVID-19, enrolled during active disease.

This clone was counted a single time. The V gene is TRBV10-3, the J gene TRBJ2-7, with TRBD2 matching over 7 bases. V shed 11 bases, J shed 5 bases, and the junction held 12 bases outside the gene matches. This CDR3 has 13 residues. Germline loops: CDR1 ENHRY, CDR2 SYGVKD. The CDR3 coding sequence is TGTGCCGGGAGGGGTCCGGGCCGCCACGAGCAGTACTTC. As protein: CAGRGPGRHEQYF.

CDR3 in amino acids: CASSLEGSGRGSSYNEQFF. CDR3 in DNA: TGTGCCAGCAGCTTAGAGGGTAGCGGGAGGGGTAGCTCCTACAATGAGCAGTTCTTC. V is TRBV11-3 and J is TRBJ2-1; TRBD2 aligns across 11 bases. The CDR3 is 19 residues long. Per germline, CDR1 SGHNT and CDR2 YENEEA. The V segment lost 0 bases and the J segment 0 bases; nucleotides outside the gene matches: 7.